A selection of T cell receptor beta chains follows, all from one sample in a study of Graves' ophthalmopathy and Graves' hyperthyroidism. TCRdb independently ran MiXCR on the multiplex PCR reads; one entry per CDR3 protein. There are hundreds of thousands of distinct CDR3 sequences in the sample; around a fifth occur only once, and approximately 7% lies in the top ten. Sequencing was carried out using peripheral blood. Receptors were obtained from a woman under 30 with stable Graves' hyperthyroidism. Some clones in this sample may be carry-over from other donors' samples. The CDR3 runs from the conserved cysteine through the conserved F or W. Fields, in order: D gene, clone size, J gene, V gene, CDR3 DNA, CDR3 protein. A D gene is named only where the DNA matches it firmly. Clone size appears in some rows only: once, few, many, or a class for an expanded clone.

>TRBD2|-|TRBJ2-5|TRBV28
TGTGCCAGCAGGCCGGCTAGCGGGAGGGCCACAGAGACCCAGTACTTC
CASRPASGRATETQYF
>-|many|TRBJ1-2|TRBV15
TGTGCCACCAGCAGAGAGGATGAGGGCTACACCTTC
CATSREDEGYTF
>-|many|TRBJ1-2|TRBV6-1
TGTGCCAGCATTCGAGCACTATATGATGGCTACACCTTC
CASIRALYDGYTF
>-|many|TRBJ1-1|TRBV12-3/TRBV12-4
TGTGCCAGCACCCCAAGGCGCATGAACACTGAAGCTTTCTTT
CASTPRRMNTEAFF
>-|-|TRBJ1-6|TRBV20-1
TGCAGTGCTAGAGAGAATCCGGGACAAATTAATTCACCCCTCCACTTT
CSARENPGQINSPLHF
>-|few|TRBJ2-2|TRBV5-1
TGCGCCAGCAGCTGGCAACTAGATAACACCGGGGAGCTGTTTTTT
CASSWQLDNTGELFF
>TRBD1|few|TRBJ2-7|TRBV7-8
TGTGCCAGCAGCTGGGACAGGGATTTCTACGAGCAGTACTTC
CASSWDRDFYEQYF
>-|few|TRBJ1-5|TRBV3-1
TGTGCCAGCAGCCAAGAGGGGACACTCTTGCATTTT
CASSQEGTLLHF
>TRBD1|-|TRBJ2-2|TRBV5-1
TGCGCCAGCAGCTTGGAAGGACAGGGGGCGGTCACCGGGGAGCTGTTTTTT
CASSLEGQGAVTGELFF
>-|few|TRBJ1-6|TRBV5-6
TGTGCCAGCACCGGGCCCCGCAATTCACCCCTCCACTTT
CASTGPRNSPLHF
>TRBD1|few|TRBJ2-7|TRBV5-1
TGCGCCAGCAGCTTGGCTGGGGGACAGTTGACTGGGTACGAGCAGTACTTC
CASSLAGGQLTGYEQYF
>-|few|TRBJ2-7|TRBV6-1
TGTGCCAGCAGACAGTTTCCCGGGACCAACTACGAGCAGTACTTC
CASRQFPGTNYEQYF
>TRBD1|many|TRBJ1-5|TRBV20-1
TGCAGTGCTAGAGATCTAAGGGACAGTGGAGGCTATAGCAATCAGCCCCAGCATTTT
CSARDLRDSGGYSNQPQHF
>-|-|TRBJ2-7|TRBV7-2
TGTGCCAGCAGCTTATATCACGGTCCCTACGAGCAGTACTTC
CASSLYHGPYEQYF
>TRBD2|many|TRBJ2-2|TRBV19
TGTGCCAGTAGTATACAAGCCAGGGCGGGAGGGCGGACCGGGGAGCTGTTTTTT
CASSIQARAGGRTGELFF
>-|many|TRBJ2-5|TRBV5-1
TGCGCCAGCAGCATCGCGAGGGTGGGCGAGACCCAGTACTTC
CASSIARVGETQYF
>TRBD2|many|TRBJ2-5|TRBV12-3/TRBV12-4
TGTGCCAGCAGTTTACGGGGGGGGGGACAAGAGACCCAGTACTTC
CASSLRGGGQETQYF
>-|-|TRBJ2-5|TRBV29-1
TGCAGCGTTGTCCCCTTGGCTTCTTACCAAGAGACCCAGTACTTC
CSVVPLASYQETQYF
>-|-|TRBJ2-7|TRBV30
TGTGCCTGGGCAAGGGAACCCTACGAGCAGTACTTC
CAWAREPYEQYF
>-|-|TRBJ1-5|TRBV6-2/TRBV6-3
TGTGCCAGCACTGTCTTGGGAAGGGACAATCAGCCCCAGCATTTT
CASTVLGRDNQPQHF
>TRBD1|few|TRBJ1-1|TRBV7-2
TGTGCCAGCAGCCCAGGCAGGGGGCAGTACACTGAAGCTTTCTTT
CASSPGRGQYTEAFF
>-|-|TRBJ2-7|TRBV28
TGTGCCAGCAGTTTCGGATCGTCCAGTCCGTCCTACGAGCAGTACTTC
CASSFGSSSPSYEQYF
>-|few|TRBJ2-7|TRBV20-1
TGCAGTGCTAGAGAGGATCACGAGCAGTACTTC
CSAREDHEQYF
>-|-|TRBJ2-7|TRBV3-1
TGTGCCAGCAGCCATGGGATGGTCGAGCAGTACTTC
CASSHGMVEQYF
>TRBD2|few|TRBJ2-2|TRBV11-2
TGTGCCAGCAGCTTAGTTCCTAGCGGACCGACCGGGGAGCTGTTTTTT
CASSLVPSGPTGELFF
>-|many|TRBJ2-7|TRBV6-5
TGTGCCAGCAGTTCGGACAGGGAGGGGTCCTACGAGCAGTACTTC
CASSSDREGSYEQYF
>-|many|TRBJ2-5|TRBV20-1
TGCAGTGCTAGCGGGGAAGAAGAGACCCAGTACTTC
CSASGEEETQYF
>TRBD2|many|TRBJ2-5|TRBV20-1
TGCAGTGCTAGAAACCCGCTAGCGGGGGGGAGCGGAGAGACCCAGTACTTC
CSARNPLAGGSGETQYF
>-|-|TRBJ2-7|TRBV6-5
TGTGCCAGCAGTTACTCTGGGGGCCATTACGAGCAGTACTTC
CASSYSGGHYEQYF
>-|many|TRBJ2-3|TRBV6-5
TGTGCCAGCAGACAACAGGGCACAGATACGCAGTATTTT
CASRQQGTDTQYF
>-|-|TRBJ2-7|TRBV29-1
TGCAGCGTTGAAGTAGGCAGGGAGTCCTACGAGCAGTACTTC
CSVEVGRESYEQYF
>TRBD2|many|TRBJ2-7|TRBV28
TGTGCCAGCAGTCACCCTCCCGGGACTAGCGGTTTCGAGCAGTACTTC
CASSHPPGTSGFEQYF
>-|many|TRBJ2-7|TRBV2
TGTGCCAGCAGTGACCATGCAGGGCGTGCCTACGAGCAGTACTTC
CASSDHAGRAYEQYF
>-|many|TRBJ2-7|TRBV7-8
TGTGCCAGCAGCTCGGAAACAGGGAACTACGAGCAGTACTTC
CASSSETGNYEQYF
>-|many|TRBJ1-2|TRBV19
TGTGCCAGTAGTGAGGACAAAAACTATGGCTACACCTTC
CASSEDKNYGYTF
>-|many|TRBJ2-7|TRBV29-1
TGCAGCGTTGAAGATGGACCGTCCGAGCAGTACTTC
CSVEDGPSEQYF
>-|-|TRBJ2-7|TRBV20-1
TGCAGTGCTTGGGACACGTCCTACGAGCAGTACTTC
CSAWDTSYEQYF
>TRBD1|once|TRBJ2-7|TRBV15
TGTGCCACCAGCCGGACAGGAGCCTACGAGCAGTACTTC
CATSRTGAYEQYF
>TRBD2|many|TRBJ2-7|TRBV7-9
TGTGCCAGCAGCTTAGCCCTAGCGGGGGCCTACGAGCAGTACTTC
CASSLALAGAYEQYF
>-|many|TRBJ2-5|TRBV6-4
TGTGCCAGCAGTTCACGGACCCTCCAGATCTTC
CASSSRTLQIF
>TRBD1|-|TRBJ1-1|TRBV5-1
TGCGCCAGCAGCTTGGCCGACAGGGACTTCACTGAAGCTTTCTTT
CASSLADRDFTEAFF
>TRBD2|many|TRBJ2-5|TRBV10-3
TGTGCCATCCGCGCTGAAACCGGGACTAGCAGAGGAGAGACCCAGTACTTC
CAIRAETGTSRGETQYF
>-|few|TRBJ2-5|TRBV6-1
TGTGCCAGCAGTGAAGCCTCGGGACTTACGACGGGGGAGACCCAGTACTTC
CASSEASGLTTGETQYF
>-|few|TRBJ2-2|TRBV7-9
TGTGCCAGCAGCTTCGGGGGAGGTGTGGAGCTGTTTTTT
CASSFGGGVELFF
>TRBD1|many|TRBJ1-2|TRBV7-2
TGTGCCAGCAGCCCCATCGTGGGGAACAGGGGGGTCGGCTACACCTTC
CASSPIVGNRGVGYTF